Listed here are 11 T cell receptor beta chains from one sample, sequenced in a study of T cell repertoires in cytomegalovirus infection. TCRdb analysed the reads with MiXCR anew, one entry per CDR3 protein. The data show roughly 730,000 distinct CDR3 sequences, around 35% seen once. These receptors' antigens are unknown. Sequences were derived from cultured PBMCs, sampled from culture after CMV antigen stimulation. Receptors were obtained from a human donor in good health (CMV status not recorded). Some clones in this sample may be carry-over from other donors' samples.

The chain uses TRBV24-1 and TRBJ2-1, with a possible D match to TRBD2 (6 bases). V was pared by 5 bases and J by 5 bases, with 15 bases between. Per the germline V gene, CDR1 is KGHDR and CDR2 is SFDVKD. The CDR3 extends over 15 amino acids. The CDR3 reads CATSGPGSRHNEQFF. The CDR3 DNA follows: TGTGCCACCAGTGGTCCCGGGAGTAGGCACAATGAGCAGTTCTTC.

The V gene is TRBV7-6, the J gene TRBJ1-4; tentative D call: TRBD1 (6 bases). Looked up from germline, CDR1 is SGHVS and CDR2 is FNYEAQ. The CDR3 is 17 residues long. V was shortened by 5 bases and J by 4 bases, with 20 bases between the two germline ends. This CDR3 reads CASSPNTGSGINEKLFF. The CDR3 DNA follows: TGTGCCAGCAGCCCGAATACAGGGAGTGGCATTAATGAAAAACTGTTTTTT.

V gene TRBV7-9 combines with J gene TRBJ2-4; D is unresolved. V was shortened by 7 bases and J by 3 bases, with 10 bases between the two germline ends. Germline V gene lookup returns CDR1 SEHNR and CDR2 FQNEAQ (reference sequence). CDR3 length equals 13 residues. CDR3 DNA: TGTGCCAGCACCGTCTTGGGCAAAAACATTCAGTACTTC. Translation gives CASTVLGKNIQYF. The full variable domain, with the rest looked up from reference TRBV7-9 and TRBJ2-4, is DTGVSQNPRHKITKRGQNVTFRCDPISEHNRLYWYRQTLGQGPEFLTYFQNEAQLEKSRLLSDRFSAERPKGSFSTLEIQRTEQGDSAMYLCASTVLGKNIQYFGAGTRLSVL.

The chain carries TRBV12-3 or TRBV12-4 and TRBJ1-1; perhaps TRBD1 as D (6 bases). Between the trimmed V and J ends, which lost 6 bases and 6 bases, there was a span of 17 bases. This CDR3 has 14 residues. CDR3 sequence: CASRQGHVDAEAFF. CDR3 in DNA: TGTGCCAGCAGACAGGGACATGTCGACGCTGAAGCTTTCTTT.

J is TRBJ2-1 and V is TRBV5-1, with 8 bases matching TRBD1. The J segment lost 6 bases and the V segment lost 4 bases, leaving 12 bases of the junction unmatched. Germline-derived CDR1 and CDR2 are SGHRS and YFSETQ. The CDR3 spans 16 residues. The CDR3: CASSQGAEIGTNEQFF. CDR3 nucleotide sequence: TGCGCCAGCAGCCAGGGGGCCGAAATCGGAACCAATGAGCAGTTCTTC.

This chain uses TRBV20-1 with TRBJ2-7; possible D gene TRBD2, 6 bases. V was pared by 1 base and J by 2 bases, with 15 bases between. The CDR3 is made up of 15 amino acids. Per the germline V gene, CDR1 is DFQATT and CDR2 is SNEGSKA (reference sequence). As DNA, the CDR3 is TGCAGTGCTAGAGTCGCGGGAACGGGCCCCTACGAGCAGTACTTC. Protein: CSARVAGTGPYEQYF.

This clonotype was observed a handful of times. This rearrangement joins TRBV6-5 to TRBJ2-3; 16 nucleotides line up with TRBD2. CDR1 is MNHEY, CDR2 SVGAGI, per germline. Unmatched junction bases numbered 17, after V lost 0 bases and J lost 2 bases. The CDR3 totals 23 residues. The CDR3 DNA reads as TGTGCCAGCAGTTACTCGAGAGATCCGGGACTAGCGGGGGGGCAGAGGGACACAGATACGCAGTATTTT. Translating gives CASSYSRDPGLAGGQRDTDTQYF.

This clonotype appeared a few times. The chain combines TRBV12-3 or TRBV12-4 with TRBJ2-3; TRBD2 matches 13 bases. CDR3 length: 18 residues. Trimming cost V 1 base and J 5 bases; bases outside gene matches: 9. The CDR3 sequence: CASSLGTSGSSRGDTQYF. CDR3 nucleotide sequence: TGTGCCAGCAGTTTAGGGACTAGCGGGAGCTCGAGAGGAGATACGCAGTATTTT.

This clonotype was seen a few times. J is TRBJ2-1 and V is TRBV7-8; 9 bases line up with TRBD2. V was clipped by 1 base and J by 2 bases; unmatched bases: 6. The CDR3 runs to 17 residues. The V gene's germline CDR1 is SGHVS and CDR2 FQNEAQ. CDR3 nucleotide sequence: TGTGCCAGCAGCTTAGTGGGTGCTAGCGGGGCCTACAATGAGCAGTTCTTC. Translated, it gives CASSLVGASGAYNEQFF.

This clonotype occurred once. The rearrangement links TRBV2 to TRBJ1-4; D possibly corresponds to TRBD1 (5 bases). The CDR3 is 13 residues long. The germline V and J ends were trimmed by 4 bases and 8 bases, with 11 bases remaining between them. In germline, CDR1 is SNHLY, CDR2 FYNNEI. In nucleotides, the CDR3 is TGTGCCAGCAGTGTGCCCTCAGGGGAAAAACTGTTTTTT. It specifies CASSVPSGEKLFF.

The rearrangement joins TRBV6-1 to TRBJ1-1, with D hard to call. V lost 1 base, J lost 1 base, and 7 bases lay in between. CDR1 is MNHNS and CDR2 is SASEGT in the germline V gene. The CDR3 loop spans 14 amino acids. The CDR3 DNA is TGTGCCAGCAGTGAAGTTACCTGGAACACTGAAGCTTTCTTT. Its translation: CASSEVTWNTEAFF.